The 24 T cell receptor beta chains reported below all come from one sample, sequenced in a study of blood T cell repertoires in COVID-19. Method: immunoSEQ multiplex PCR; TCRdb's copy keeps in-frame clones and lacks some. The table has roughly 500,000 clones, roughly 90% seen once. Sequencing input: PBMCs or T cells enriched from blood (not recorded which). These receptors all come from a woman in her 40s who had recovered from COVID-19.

This chain's CDR3 is CASSWWTGDADTQYF. In nucleotides, the CDR3 is TGTGCCAGCAGCTGGTGGACAGGGGACGCAGATACGCAGTATTTT. The chain recombines TRBV7-9 with TRBJ2-3; 9 nucleotides agree with TRBD1. CDR3 length equals 15 residues. Germline V gene lookup returns CDR1 SEHNR and CDR2 FQNEAQ (reference sequence). Trimming took 4 bases from V and 4 from J; bases not matched to a gene: 6.

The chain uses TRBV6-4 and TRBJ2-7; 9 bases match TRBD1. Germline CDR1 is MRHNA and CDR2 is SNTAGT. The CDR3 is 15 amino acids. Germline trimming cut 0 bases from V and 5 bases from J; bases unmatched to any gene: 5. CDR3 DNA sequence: TGTGCCAGCAGTGACTCCGGGACAGGGTTCCACGAGCAGTACTTC. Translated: CASSDSGTGFHEQYF.

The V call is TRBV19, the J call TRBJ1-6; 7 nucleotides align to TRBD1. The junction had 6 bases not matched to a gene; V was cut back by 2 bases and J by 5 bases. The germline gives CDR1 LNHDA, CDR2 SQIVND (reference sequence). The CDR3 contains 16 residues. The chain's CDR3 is CASSIRRDRHNSPLHF. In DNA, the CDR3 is TGTGCCAGTAGTATAAGAAGGGACAGACATAATTCACCCCTCCACTTT.

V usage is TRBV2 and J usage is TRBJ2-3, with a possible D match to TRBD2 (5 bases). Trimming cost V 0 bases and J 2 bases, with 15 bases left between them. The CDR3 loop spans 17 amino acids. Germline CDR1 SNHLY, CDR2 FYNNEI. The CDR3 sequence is CASSEALEGVFTDTQYF. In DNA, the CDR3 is TGTGCCAGCAGTGAAGCGCTTGAGGGAGTCTTCACAGATACGCAGTATTTT. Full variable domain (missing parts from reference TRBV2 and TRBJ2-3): EPEVTQTPSHQVTQMGQEVILRCVPISNHLYFYWYRQILGQKVEFLVSFYNNEISEKSEIFDDQFSVERPDGSNFTLKIRSTKLEDSAMYFCASSEALEGVFTDTQYFGPGTRLTVL.

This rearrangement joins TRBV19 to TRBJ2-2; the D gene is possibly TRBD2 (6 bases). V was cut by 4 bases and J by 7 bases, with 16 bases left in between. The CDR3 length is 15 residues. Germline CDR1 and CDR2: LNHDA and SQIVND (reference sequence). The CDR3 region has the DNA TGTGCCAGTAGTAGCCCGGGGAGGATTGTCGGGGAGCTGTTTTTT. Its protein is CASSSPGRIVGELFF. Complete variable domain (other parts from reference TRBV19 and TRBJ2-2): DGGITQSPKYLFRKEGQNVTLSCEQNLNHDAMYWYRQDPGQGLRLIYYSQIVNDFQKGDIAEGYSVSREKKESFPLTVTSAQKNPTAFYLCASSSPGRIVGELFFGEGSRLTVL.

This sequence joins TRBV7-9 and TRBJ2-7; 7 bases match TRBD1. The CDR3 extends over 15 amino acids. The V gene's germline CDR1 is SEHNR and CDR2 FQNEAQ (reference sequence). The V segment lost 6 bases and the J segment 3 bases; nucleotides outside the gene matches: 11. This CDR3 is CASRESGTVDYEQYF. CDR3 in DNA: TGTGCCAGCAGGGAATCCGGGACAGTAGACTACGAGCAGTACTTC.

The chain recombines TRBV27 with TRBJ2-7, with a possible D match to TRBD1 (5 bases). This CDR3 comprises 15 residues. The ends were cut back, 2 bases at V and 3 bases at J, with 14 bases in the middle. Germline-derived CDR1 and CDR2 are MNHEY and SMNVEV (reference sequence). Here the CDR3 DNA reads TGTGCCAGCAGTTTAGGTCAGGGCTGGGTCTACGAGCAGTACTTC. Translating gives CASSLGQGWVYEQYF.

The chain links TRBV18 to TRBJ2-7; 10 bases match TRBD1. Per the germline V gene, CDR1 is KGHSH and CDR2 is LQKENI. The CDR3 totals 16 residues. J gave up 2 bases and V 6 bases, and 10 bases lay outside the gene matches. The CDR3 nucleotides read TGTGCCAGCTCCCGAGGAGGGACAGGGGAAGCCTACGAGCAGTACTTC. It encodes CASSRGGTGEAYEQYF. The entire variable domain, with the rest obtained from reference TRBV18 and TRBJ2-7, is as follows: NAGVMQNPRHLVRRRGQEARLRCSPMKGHSHVYWYRQLPEEGLKFMVYLQKENIIDESGMPKERFSAEFPKEGPSILRIQQVVRGDSAAYFCASSRGGTGEAYEQYFGPGTRLTVT.

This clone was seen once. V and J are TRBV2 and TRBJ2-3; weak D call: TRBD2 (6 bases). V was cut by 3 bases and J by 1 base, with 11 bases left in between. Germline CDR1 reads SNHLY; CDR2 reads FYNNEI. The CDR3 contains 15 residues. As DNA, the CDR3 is TGTGCCAGCAGTGATGCGGGATTGGGCACAGATACGCAGTATTTT. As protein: CASSDAGLGTDTQYF.

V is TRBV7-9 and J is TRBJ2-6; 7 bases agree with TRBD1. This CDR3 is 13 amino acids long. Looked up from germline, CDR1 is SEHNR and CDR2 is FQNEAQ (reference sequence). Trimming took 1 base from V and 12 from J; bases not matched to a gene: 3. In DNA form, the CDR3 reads TGTGCCAGCAGCTTAGATCACAGGGGCGTCCTGACTTTC. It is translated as CASSLDHRGVLTF.

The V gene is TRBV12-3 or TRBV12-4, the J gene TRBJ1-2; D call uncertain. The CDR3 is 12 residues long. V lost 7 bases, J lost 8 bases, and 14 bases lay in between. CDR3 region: CASNRLGDGYTF. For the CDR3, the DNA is TGTGCCAGCAATCGATTAGGAGACGGCTACACCTTC.

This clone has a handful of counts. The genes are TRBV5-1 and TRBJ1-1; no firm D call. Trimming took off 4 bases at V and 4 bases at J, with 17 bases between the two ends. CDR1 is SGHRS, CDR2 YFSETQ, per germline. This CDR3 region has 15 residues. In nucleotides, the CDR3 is TGCGCCAGCAGCCAAACCCCCCGACGGGGCACTGAAGCTTTCTTT. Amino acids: CASSQTPRRGTEAFF.

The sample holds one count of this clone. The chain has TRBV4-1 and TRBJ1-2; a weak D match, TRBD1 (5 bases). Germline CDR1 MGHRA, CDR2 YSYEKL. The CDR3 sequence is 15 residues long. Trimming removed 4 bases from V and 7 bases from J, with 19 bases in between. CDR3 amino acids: CASSPQSMEGFGYTF. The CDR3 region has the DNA TGCGCCAGCAGCCCTCAGTCAATGGAGGGGTTTGGCTACACCTTC.

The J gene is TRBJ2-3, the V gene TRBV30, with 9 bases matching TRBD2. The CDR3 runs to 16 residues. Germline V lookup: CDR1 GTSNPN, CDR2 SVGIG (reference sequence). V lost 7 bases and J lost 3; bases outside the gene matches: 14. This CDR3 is CASSSGRREWTDTQYF. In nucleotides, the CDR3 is TGTGCCTCCAGTAGCGGGAGAAGAGAGTGGACAGATACGCAGTATTTT.

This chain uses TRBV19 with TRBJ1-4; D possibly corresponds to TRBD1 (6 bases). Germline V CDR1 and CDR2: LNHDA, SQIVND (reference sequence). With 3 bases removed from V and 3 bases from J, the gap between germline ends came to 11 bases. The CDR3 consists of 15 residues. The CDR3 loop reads CASSIGRGPNEKLFF. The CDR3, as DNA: TGTGCCAGTAGTATCGGCAGGGGTCCTAATGAAAAACTGTTTTTT.

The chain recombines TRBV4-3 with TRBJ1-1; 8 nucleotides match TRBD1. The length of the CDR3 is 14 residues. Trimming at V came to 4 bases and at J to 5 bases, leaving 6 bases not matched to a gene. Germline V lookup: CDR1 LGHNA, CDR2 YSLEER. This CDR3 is CASSRDRGGTEAFF. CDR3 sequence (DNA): TGCGCCAGCAGCCGAGACAGGGGTGGGACTGAAGCTTTCTTT.

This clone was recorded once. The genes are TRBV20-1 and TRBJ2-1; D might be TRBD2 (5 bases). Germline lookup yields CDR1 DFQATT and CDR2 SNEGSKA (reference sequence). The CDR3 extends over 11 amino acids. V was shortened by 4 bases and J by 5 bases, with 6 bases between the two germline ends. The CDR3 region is CSAIGDNEQFF. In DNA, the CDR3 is TGCAGTGCTATCGGGGACAATGAGCAGTTCTTC.

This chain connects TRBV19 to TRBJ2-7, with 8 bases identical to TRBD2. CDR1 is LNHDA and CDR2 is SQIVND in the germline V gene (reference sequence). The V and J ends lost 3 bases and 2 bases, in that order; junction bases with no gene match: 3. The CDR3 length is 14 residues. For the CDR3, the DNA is TGTGCCAGTAGTATCGACGGGAGGGCCTACGAGCAGTACTTC. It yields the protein CASSIDGRAYEQYF. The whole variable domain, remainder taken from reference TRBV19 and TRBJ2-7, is DGGITQSPKYLFRKEGQNVTLSCEQNLNHDAMYWYRQDPGQGLRLIYYSQIVNDFQKGDIAEGYSVSREKKESFPLTVTSAQKNPTAFYLCASSIDGRAYEQYFGPGTRLTVT.

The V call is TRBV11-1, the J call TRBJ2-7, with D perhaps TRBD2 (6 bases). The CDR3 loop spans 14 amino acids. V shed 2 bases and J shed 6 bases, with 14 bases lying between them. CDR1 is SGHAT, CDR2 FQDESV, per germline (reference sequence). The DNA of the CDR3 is TGTGCCAGCAGCTTAATACCCCGGGGAGGCGAGCAGTACTTC. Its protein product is CASSLIPRGGEQYF. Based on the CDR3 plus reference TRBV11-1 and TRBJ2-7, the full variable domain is EAEVAQSPRYKITEKSQAVAFWCDPISGHATLYWYRQILGQGPELLVQFQDESVVDDSQLPKDRFSAERLKGVDSTLKIQPAELGDSAMYLCASSLIPRGGEQYFGPGTRLTVT.

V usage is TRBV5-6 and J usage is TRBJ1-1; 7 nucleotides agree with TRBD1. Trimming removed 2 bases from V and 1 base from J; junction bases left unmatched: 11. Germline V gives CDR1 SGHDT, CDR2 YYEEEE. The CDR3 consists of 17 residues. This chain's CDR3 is CASSFFFPGGTNTEAFF. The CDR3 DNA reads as TGTGCCAGCAGCTTTTTCTTCCCAGGGGGGACGAACACTGAAGCTTTCTTT.

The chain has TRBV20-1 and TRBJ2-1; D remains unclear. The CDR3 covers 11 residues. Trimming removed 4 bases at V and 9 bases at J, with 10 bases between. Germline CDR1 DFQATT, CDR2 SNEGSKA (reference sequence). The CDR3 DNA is TGCAGTGCTATTCTCGCCGGTGAGCAGTTCTTC. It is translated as CSAILAGEQFF.

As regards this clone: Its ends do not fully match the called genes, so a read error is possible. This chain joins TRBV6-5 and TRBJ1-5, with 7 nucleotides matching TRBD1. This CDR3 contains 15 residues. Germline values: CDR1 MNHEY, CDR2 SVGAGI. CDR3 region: CASSHSGQRNQPQHF. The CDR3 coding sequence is TGTGCCAGCAGTCACTCGGGACAGCGTAATCAGCCCCAGCATTTT.

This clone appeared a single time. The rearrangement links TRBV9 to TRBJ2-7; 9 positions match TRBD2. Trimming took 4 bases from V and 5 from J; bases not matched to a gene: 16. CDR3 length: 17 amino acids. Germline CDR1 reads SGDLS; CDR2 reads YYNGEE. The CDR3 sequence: CASSPGSGSPYGHEQYF. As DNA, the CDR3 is TGTGCCAGCAGCCCAGGTAGCGGGAGCCCGTATGGACACGAGCAGTACTTC.

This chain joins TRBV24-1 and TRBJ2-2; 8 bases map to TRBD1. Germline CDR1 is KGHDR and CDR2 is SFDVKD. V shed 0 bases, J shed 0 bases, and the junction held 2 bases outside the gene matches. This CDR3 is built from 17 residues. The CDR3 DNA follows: TGTGCCACCAGTGATTTGGGACAGGGAGCGAACACCGGGGAGCTGTTTTTT. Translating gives CATSDLGQGANTGELFF.